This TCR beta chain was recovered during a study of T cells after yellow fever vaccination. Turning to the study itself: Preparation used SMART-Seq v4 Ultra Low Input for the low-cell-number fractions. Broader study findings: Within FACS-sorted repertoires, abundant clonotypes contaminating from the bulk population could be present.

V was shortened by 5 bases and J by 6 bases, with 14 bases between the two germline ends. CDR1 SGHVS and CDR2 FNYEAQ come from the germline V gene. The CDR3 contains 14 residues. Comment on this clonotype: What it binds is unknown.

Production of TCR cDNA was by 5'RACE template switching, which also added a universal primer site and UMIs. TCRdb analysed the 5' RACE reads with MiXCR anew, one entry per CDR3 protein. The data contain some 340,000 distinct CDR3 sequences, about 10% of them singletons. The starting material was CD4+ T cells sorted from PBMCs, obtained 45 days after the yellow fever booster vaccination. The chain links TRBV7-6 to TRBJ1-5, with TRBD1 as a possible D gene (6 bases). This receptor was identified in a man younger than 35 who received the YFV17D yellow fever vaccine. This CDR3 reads CASSPQGWGQPQHF. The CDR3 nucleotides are TGTGCCAGCAGCCCACAGGGTTGGGGTCAGCCCCAGCATTTT.